Presented here are 19 T cell receptor beta chains from one specimen sequenced in a study of CD8+CD57+ T cells in acquired aplastic anemia. Genomic DNA acted as the template from which TCR beta VDJ combination and CDR3 sequence profiling were carried out. TCRdb passed the reads through MiXCR, listing each CDR3 protein once. The sample carries about 42,000 distinct CDR3 sequences, approximately 67% recorded once. The sequenced material came from sorted CD4+, CD8+, or CD8+CD57+ T cells (not recorded which) from PBMCs. All receptors come from a human donor in good health, serving as a control.

This rearrangement joins TRBV7-3 to TRBJ1-1, with 7 bases lining up with TRBD1. After removal of 2 bases from V and 8 bases from J, the junction contained 2 bases not matched to a gene. Germline V CDR1 and CDR2: SGHTA, FQGTGA. The CDR3 consists of 12 residues. CDR3 DNA sequence: TGTGCCAGCAGCTTATCAGGGGGGGAAGCTTTCTTT. It specifies CASSLSGGEAFF.

CDR3 bases: TGTGCCAGCAGTGAATCTGGAAACACCATATATTTT. Translating it yields CASSESGNTIYF. The chain joins TRBV2 to TRBJ1-3, with no clear D. This CDR3 spans 12 amino acids. Trimming took 2 bases from V and 1 from J, leaving 0 bases between them. CDR1 and CDR2 from the germline V gene are SNHLY and FYNNEI.

The CDR3 nucleotides read TGCAGCGGTACGGACAGGGGGGACTATGGCTACACCTTC. Protein: CSGTDRGDYGYTF. The rearrangement links TRBV29-1 to TRBJ1-2, with 10 bases matching TRBD1. V lost 7 bases to trimming and J lost 3 bases; unmatched junction nucleotides: 5. CDR3 length equals 13 residues. Germline CDR1 and CDR2: SQVTM and ANQGSEA.

The rearrangement links TRBV24-1 to TRBJ2-5; D assignment may be TRBD1 or TRBD2 (5 bases each). Germline V CDR1 and CDR2: KGHDR, SFDVKD. V shed 3 bases and J shed 3 bases, with 10 bases lying between them. The CDR3 consists of 14 residues. The CDR3 DNA follows: TGTGCCACCAGTGATACGGGGCAAAAAGAGACCCAGTACTTC. This codes for CATSDTGQKETQYF.

The chain has TRBV15 and TRBJ1-1, with no clear D. The CDR3 consists of 12 residues. Germline CDR1 and CDR2: LNHNV and YYDKDF (reference sequence). V was clipped by 0 bases and J by 8 bases, with 7 bases between them. The CDR3 DNA reads TGTGCCACCAGCAGAGATCGGGAGGAAGCTTTCTTT. Its protein is CATSRDREEAFF.

The sample holds one count of this clonotype. The genes are TRBV15 and TRBJ1-2; D not certain. Trimming left V 2 bases short and J 3 bases short, with 22 bases between. This CDR3 has 18 residues. CDR1 is LNHNV, CDR2 YYDKDF, per germline (reference sequence). CDR3 coding DNA: TGTGCCACCAGCAGACAACCAACGAGGGTGAAGGAAGACTATGGCTACACCTTC. This translates into CATSRQPTRVKEDYGYTF.

This clonotype was picked up many times. V is TRBV12-3 or TRBV12-4 and J is TRBJ2-7; the D gene is possibly TRBD2 (7 bases). The CDR3 runs 14 residues. Trimming removed 3 bases at V and 2 bases at J, with 11 bases between. In nucleotides, the CDR3 is TGTGCCAGCAGTTTGGGGGGGGCCCCCTACGAGCAGTACTTC. It codes for CASSLGGAPYEQYF.

The chain couples TRBV5-1 to TRBJ2-7; D ambiguous. Trimming removed 2 bases at V and 3 bases at J, with 12 bases between. Germline V gene sequence: CDR1 SGHRS, CDR2 YFSETQ. CDR3 length: 14 residues. This CDR3 is CASSFDQVHYEQYF. The CDR3, as DNA: TGCGCCAGCAGCTTTGACCAGGTCCACTACGAGCAGTACTTC.

The V and J genes are TRBV15 and TRBJ1-2, with a tentative D call TRBD1 (6 bases). Deletions cut 5 bases from V and 4 bases from J, with 11 bases between. The CDR3 runs 13 residues. Germline lookup yields CDR1 LNHNV and CDR2 YYDKDF (reference sequence). For the CDR3, the DNA is TGTGCCACCAGCGGAGGGGGGACCTATGGCTACACCTTC. Its protein is CATSGGGTYGYTF. Full variable domain (rest looked up from reference TRBV15 and TRBJ1-2): DAMVIQNPRYQVTQFGKPVTLSCSQTLNHNVMYWYQQKSSQAPKLLFHYYDKDFNNEADTPDNFQSRRPNTSFCFLDIRSPGLGDTAMYLCATSGGGTYGYTFGSGTRLTVV.

The chain combines TRBV5-1 with TRBJ1-6, with TRBD1 as a possible D gene (6 bases). V was trimmed by 0 bases and J by 9 bases, leaving 13 bases between them. Per the germline V gene, CDR1 is SGHRS and CDR2 is YFSETQ. The length of the CDR3 is 15 residues. The CDR3: CASSLGAGDASPLHF. The CDR3 nucleotides are TGCGCCAGCAGCTTGGGGGCAGGGGACGCTTCACCCCTCCACTTT.

There are a few counts of this clonotype. In DNA form, the CDR3 reads TGTGCCAGCAGCGGCCCGGACAGGGACGGGGAGCTGTTTTTT. It yields the protein CASSGPDRDGELFF. V gene TRBV9 combines with J gene TRBJ2-2, with 8 bases matching TRBD1. The germline V gene encodes CDR1 SGDLS and CDR2 YYNGEE. The CDR3 has 14 amino acids. V lost 3 bases to trimming and J lost 7 bases; unmatched junction nucleotides: 5. Looking up the rest from reference TRBV9 and TRBJ2-2 gives the full variable domain: DSGVTQTPKHLITATGQRVTLRCSPRSGDLSVYWYQQSLDQGLQFLIQYYNGEERAKGNILERFSAQQFPDLHSELNLSSLELGDSALYFCASSGPDRDGELFFGEGSRLTVL.

A few counts support this clonotype. The chain recombines TRBV25-1 with TRBJ1-4; no firm D call. Germline V lookup: CDR1 MGHDK, CDR2 SYGVNS. V lost 4 bases to trimming and J lost 4 bases, with 13 bases between them. The CDR3 sequence is 15 residues long. CDR3 amino acids: CASSAIAGVNEKLFF. The DNA of the CDR3 is TGTGCCAGCAGTGCGATAGCGGGTGTTAATGAAAAACTGTTTTTT.

This clonotype is medium-sized within its sample. CDR3 sequence: CASSSASGGNEQFF. CDR3 nucleotide sequence: TGTGCCAGCAGCTCCGCTAGCGGGGGTAATGAGCAGTTCTTC. The V gene is TRBV7-9, the J gene TRBJ2-1; TRBD2 matches 10 bases. Germline loops: CDR1 SEHNR, CDR2 FQNEAQ (reference sequence). J gave up 7 bases and V 4 bases, and 4 bases lay outside the gene matches. CDR3 length: 14 amino acids.

This clonotype is categorized as medium-sized. V gene TRBV29-1 combines with J gene TRBJ2-2, with D hard to call. V was clipped by 3 bases and J by 1 base, with 9 bases between them. Germline V lookup: CDR1 SQVTM, CDR2 ANQGSEA. CDR3 length: 14 amino acids. The CDR3 sequence: CSVEVQENTGELFF. The CDR3 coding sequence is TGCAGCGTTGAGGTGCAGGAGAACACCGGGGAGCTGTTTTTT.

The chain has TRBV7-8 and TRBJ2-7; no firm D call. Germline CDR1 and CDR2: SGHVS and FQNEAQ. This CDR3 spans 9 amino acids. The V and J ends lost 9 bases and 5 bases respectively, with 5 bases between them. CDR3 protein: CARYDEQYF. DNA of the CDR3: TGTGCCAGGTATGACGAGCAGTACTTC.

The V gene is TRBV15, the J gene TRBJ2-3; D may be TRBD2 (5 bases). Germline lookup yields CDR1 LNHNV and CDR2 YYDKDF (reference sequence). The CDR3 has 13 amino acids. The V gene lost 6 bases and the J gene lost 2 bases, with 9 bases spanning the gap. CDR3 sequence (DNA): TGTGCCACCAGTAATAGCGACACAGATACGCAGTATTTT. This encodes CATSNSDTDTQYF.

This clonotype was found once. This chain uses TRBV14 with TRBJ2-7, with TRBD1 matching 7 bases. Germline CDR1 SGHDN, CDR2 FVKESK. This CDR3 has 15 residues. The V and J ends lost 0 bases and 2 bases, in that order; junction bases with no gene match: 4. The CDR3 reads CASSQDGQVPYEQYF. The CDR3, as DNA: TGTGCCAGCAGCCAAGATGGACAGGTACCCTACGAGCAGTACTTC.

The DNA of the CDR3 is TGTGCCAGCAGCTTAGCAGGGGGAAGCTACGAGCAGTACTTC. This sequence encodes CASSLAGGSYEQYF. J is TRBJ2-7 and V is TRBV11-3, with 7 nucleotides matching TRBD1. CDR1 is SGHNT, CDR2 YENEEA, per germline. The CDR3 has 14 amino acids. V lost 1 base and J lost 3; bases outside the gene matches: 3.

This chain connects TRBV4-3 to TRBJ1-1; 9 nucleotides line up with TRBD1. The CDR3 covers 18 residues. Germline V gene data show CDR1 as LGHNA and CDR2 as YSLEER. Losses at the gene ends were 0 bases for V and 1 base for J; bases not matched to a gene: 9. DNA for the CDR3: TGCGCCAGCAGCCAAGACCTTGGGACAGGGAATTCGAACACTGAAGCTTTCTTT. Translation: CASSQDLGTGNSNTEAFF.